Here is one T cell receptor beta chain with its context. The data were obtained in a study of blood T cell repertoires in COVID-19. Background on the study: Samples taken during acute and convalescent COVID-19 were collected in the United States, Italy and Spain. T cells, B-cell-depleted T cells, or PBMCs supplied cDNA or gDNA.

In the source study's methods: Reference gene primer amplification in the assay estimated nucleated cell counts. Only in-frame clones appear in the TCRdb table, and some are missing; sequencing was by immunoSEQ multiplex PCR. V and J calls plus clone size are reproduced from that table; the DNA served to infer D and trimming. Here the sample spans around 60,000 clones, roughly 83% being singletons. Seattle cases were enrolled at active infection and followed longitudinally. The trim removed 1 base at V and 5 bases at J, leaving 4 bases unmatched. The CDR3 is 13 amino acids. Germline lookup yields CDR1 GTSNPN and CDR2 SVGIG (reference sequence).

The chain joins TRBV30 to TRBJ1-1; 7 bases are a match to TRBD1. The sequence came from a man in his fifties with COVID-19, enrolled during active disease. The sequencing input was peripheral blood. CDR3 nucleotide sequence: TGTGCCTGGAGTGGACTACAGGGGACTGAAGCTTTCTTT. This gives the protein CAWSGLQGTEAFF.